This T cell receptor (beta chain) was found in a study of T cells after yellow fever vaccination. Study observations and caveats: Abundant clonotypes from the bulk population could contaminate FACS-sorted repertoires. A weaker but faster secondary response was observed, peaking on day 5 versus 15. Most clones from primary vaccination were detected again post-booster (96% CD4, roughly 85% CD8).

Trimming took 6 bases from V and 6 from J; bases not matched to a gene: 11. There are 15 residues in the CDR3. The germline CDR1 and CDR2 sequences are MNHEY and SVGEGT. MiXCR, run by TCRdb on the 5' RACE reads, gives a single entry per CDR3 protein. The sample contains roughly 340,000 distinct CDR3 sequences, approximately 3.9% of which appear only once. There are a few counts of this clonotype. As yet, its antigen is unknown. The specimen comprised PBMCs, sampled 5 days after the yellow fever booster vaccination. V and J are TRBV6-2 or TRBV6-3 and TRBJ2-3; 8 bases align to TRBD2. This clonotype was obtained from a man aged 18 to 29 who received the YFV17D yellow fever vaccine. CDR3 coding DNA: TGTGCCAGCAGCCGATATCGGGGGGGCCGGGATACGCAGTATTTT. This codes for CASSRYRGGRDTQYF.